A selection of T cell receptor beta chains follows, all from one sample in a study of cytomegalovirus exposure and HLA in healthy donors. Produced via immunoSEQ multiplex PCR; TCRdb's table is partial and in-frame only. The sample has 180,000 or so clones; 75% to 90% are singletons. The specimen sequenced was PBMCs. The receptor set was obtained from a woman in her twenties or thirties in good health and CMV-seronegative. Each CDR3 is given with its conserved first and last residue. Fields, in order: V gene, CDR3 length, CDR3 protein.

>TRBV18|16
CASSPPRRVQPDTQYF
>TRBV28|12
CASTPGEGGYTF
>TRBV19|19
CASSIDASSSGSSYNEQFF
>TRBV28|14
CASSGAGGVFEQYF
>TRBV11-2|15
CASSTAGGFRDEQFF
>TRBV10-2|11
CASSERGFRFF
>TRBV5-6|13
CASSYGQSYEQYF
>TRBV7-3|16
CASSPIGLAGGYEQFF
>TRBV5-1|17
CASSLGPAGTSNNEQFF
>TRBV5-1|15
CASSLDRNPNYGYTF
>TRBV5-6|14
CASSWVQGNSPLHF
>TRBV6-5|14
CASSYIASEGVYTF
>TRBV7-9|17
CASSLAATSGGAYEQFF
>TRBV6-6|14
CASSRDRSTDTQYF
>TRBV25-1|17
CASSEPSGRDRGNEQYF
>TRBV5-1|13
CASSLGPSGGEFF
>TRBV27|13
CASNVSPNTEAFF
>TRBV5-4|13
CASSSRASGEQYF
>TRBV6-1|13
CASSARGARGYTF
>TRBV28|17
CASSLQPAGGPGGELFF
>TRBV6-6|14
CASSPLRAGNEQYF
>TRBV11-2|16
CASSSLTSGRIYEQYF